The present TCR beta chain was sequenced within a study of CD8+ T cells in alopecia areata. Study in general: Tofacitinib dosing lasted 6 to 18 months, which was then followed by 6 months off drug.

The germline CDR1 and CDR2 sequences are LNHNV and YYDKDF (reference sequence). This CDR3 comprises 13 residues. The V end lost 1 base, the J end lost 16 bases, and 17 bases lay between the germline ends. RNA was isolated and reverse transcribed to cDNA, the sequencing template. Libraries were prepared by immunoSEQ multiplex PCR; TCRdb keeps only in-frame clonotypes and omits some of them. The sample shows about 120,000 clones, about 50% of them seen only once. The sample's treatment: oral pan-JAK inhibitor, 5-10 mg twice daily. Specimen: CD4+ T cells sorted from blood, collected at week 4, from a patient treated with tofacitinib. The TCR sequence derives from a human donor with alopecia areata. This chain uses TRBV15 with TRBJ2-1; a possible D gene is TRBD2 (6 bases). The DNA of the CDR3 is TGTGCCACCAGCAGAGTTGCGGGAACGGTTGGATTCTTC. Its protein is CATSRVAGTVGFF.